The 8 T cell receptor beta chains given below trace back to one sample, sequenced in a study of T cells in Graves' hyperthyroidism and ophthalmopathy. The investigators amplified TCR beta CDR3 regions from RNA transcripts. The HTBI set primed first-round TCR CDR3 RT-PCR. From the multiplex PCR reads, TCRdb called clonotypes with MiXCR, one entry per CDR3 protein. The table shows 350,000 to 400,000 distinct CDR3 sequences, with roughly 18% occurring only once. Sequenced sample: blood. The receptors originated from a man aged 18 to 35 with Graves' ophthalmopathy.

This clonotype was found many times. The chain uses TRBV3-1 and TRBJ2-2; D remains ambiguous. V lost 1 base to trimming and J lost 0 bases, with 12 bases between them. CDR3 length: 17 residues. The germline CDR1 and CDR2 sequences are LGHDT and YNNKEL (reference sequence). CDR3: CASSQGALDPNTGELFF. Here the CDR3 DNA reads TGTGCCAGCAGCCAAGGGGCCCTAGACCCGAACACCGGGGAGCTGTTTTTT.

This clonotype was observed once. A much more abundant neighbour one base away suggests this may be a read error. The chain employs TRBV6-2 or TRBV6-3 and TRBJ1-3; 9 bases fit TRBD1. CDR3 length: 15 amino acids. V gave up 6 bases and J gave up 8 bases; unmatched junction bases: 11. CDR1 MNHEY and CDR2 SVGEGT come from the germline V gene. CDR3 in amino acids: CASREPGQGGDTIYF. The CDR3 coding sequence is TGTGCCAGCAGGGAACCGGGACAGGGAGGAGACACCATATATTTT.

In this sample, this clonotype turned up a few times. One base away lies a much larger clone, so this may be a sequencing read error. Since no conserved phenylalanine or tryptophan closes the CDR3, a read error is the likely cause. This sequence joins TRBV2 and TRBJ2-1; D remains ambiguous. The J call is in doubt because the DNA end fits TRBJ2-7 better. The CDR3 consists of 13 residues. Germline values: CDR1 SNHLY, CDR2 FYNNEI. This chain's CDR3 is CASSERAYDEQYL. CDR3 sequence (DNA): TGTGCCAGCAGTGAACGAGCGTACGATGAGCAGTACCTC.

This clonotype was observed a few times. The J gene is TRBJ1-2, the V gene TRBV29-1, with 10 bases identical to TRBD1. CDR3 length: 14 residues. V gave up 1 base and J gave up 5 bases; unmatched junction bases: 4. CDR1 is SQVTM and CDR2 is ANQGSEA in the germline V gene. This CDR3 reads CSVEGQGALYGYTF. The CDR3 nucleotides read TGCAGCGTTGAAGGACAGGGGGCCCTTTATGGCTACACCTTC.

This clonotype was observed at least ten times. The chain joins TRBV6-1 to TRBJ2-5; tentative D call: TRBD1 (6 bases). The CDR3 length is 14 residues. V was pared by 2 bases and J by 1 base, with 8 bases between. Germline V CDR1 and CDR2: MNHNS, SASEGT. The CDR3 DNA follows: TGTGCCAGCAGTGAACGGACAGCCCAAGAGACCCAGTACTTC. This codes for CASSERTAQETQYF.

With regard to this clonotype: Given a much more abundant clone one base away, this may be a read error. The J gene is TRBJ1-1, the V gene TRBV3-1; D remains ambiguous. The CDR3 consists of 13 residues. Germline-derived CDR1 and CDR2 are LGHDT and YNNKEL (reference sequence). Between the trimmed V and J ends, which lost 5 bases and 6 bases, there was a span of 13 bases. CDR3 DNA: TGTGCCAGCAGCTCGGACTTCAACGCTGAAGCTTTCTTT. It is translated as CASSSDFNAEAFF.

This clonotype was seen only a few times. The chain has TRBV19 and TRBJ1-2, with D tentatively TRBD1 (5 bases). V was clipped by 5 bases and J by 4 bases, with 11 bases between them. The CDR3 contains 13 residues. Germline-derived CDR1 and CDR2 are LNHDA and SQIVND (reference sequence). The CDR3 region has the DNA TGTGCCAGTAGTCGGGACTTTGGCTATGGCTACACCTTC. This encodes CASSRDFGYGYTF.

This clonotype was seen repeatedly, ten times or more. The chain is built from TRBV5-1 and TRBJ2-7, with 8 bases matching TRBD1. CDR3 length: 13 amino acids. Germline CDR1 and CDR2: SGHRS and YFSETQ. V shed 3 bases, J shed 6 bases, and the junction held 5 bases outside the gene matches. The CDR3 region is CASSWRTGSEQYF. DNA for the CDR3: TGCGCCAGCAGCTGGAGGACAGGGAGCGAGCAGTACTTC.